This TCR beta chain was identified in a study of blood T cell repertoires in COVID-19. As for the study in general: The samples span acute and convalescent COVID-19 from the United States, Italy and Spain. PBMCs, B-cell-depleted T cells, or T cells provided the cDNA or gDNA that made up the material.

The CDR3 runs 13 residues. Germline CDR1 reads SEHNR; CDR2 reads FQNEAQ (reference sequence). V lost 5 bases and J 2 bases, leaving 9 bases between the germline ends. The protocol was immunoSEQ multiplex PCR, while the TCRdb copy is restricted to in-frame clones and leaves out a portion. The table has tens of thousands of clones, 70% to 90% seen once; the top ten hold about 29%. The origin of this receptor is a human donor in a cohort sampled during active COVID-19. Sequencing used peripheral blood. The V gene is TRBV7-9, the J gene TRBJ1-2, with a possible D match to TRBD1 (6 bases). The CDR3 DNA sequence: TGTGCCAGCAGCCGAGGACAGAACTATGGCTACACCTTC. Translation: CASSRGQNYGYTF.